The 17 T cell receptor beta chains below were found in one sample sequenced in a study of tumor and adjacent non-tumor tissue in lung cancer. TCRbeta libraries were built with three rounds of nested PCR, modified from ARM-PCR. TCRdb fed the multiplex PCR reads into MiXCR, producing one record per CDR3 protein. The sample holds roughly 75,000 distinct CDR3 sequences, about 82% seen once. No cell sorting was done before RNA was extracted from the tissue. More than 3 cm separated this lung sample from the edge of the tumor. Material: distant non-tumor lung tissue. The receptors originated from a man aged 55-75 years with non-small cell lung cancer.

As for this clonotype: This could be a read error, since a much larger clone is one nucleotide away. The V gene is TRBV6-2 or TRBV6-3, the J gene TRBJ2-3; no clear D. CDR3 length equals 12 residues. From germline, CDR1 is MNHEY and CDR2 SVGEGT. With 6 bases removed from V and 3 bases from J, the gap between germline ends came to 7 bases. The CDR3 region is CASRYGTDTQYF. CDR3 nucleotides: TGTGCCAGCAGATACGGGACAGATACGCAGTATTTT.

The CDR3 bases are TGTGCCACCGGGACAGGGGGGAGATCCTACAATGAGCAGTTCTTC. This codes for CATGTGGRSYNEQFF. This chain uses TRBV24-1 with TRBJ2-1; 11 positions agree with TRBD1. V lost 9 bases, J lost 1 base, and 4 bases stayed unmatched. Germline V gene lookup returns CDR1 KGHDR and CDR2 SFDVKD. This CDR3 has 15 residues.

Points on this clonotype: Germline is not matched at one junction end, which may reflect a read error. V gene TRBV12-3 or TRBV12-4 combines with J gene TRBJ2-2; perhaps TRBD2 as D (5 bases). This CDR3 region has 14 residues. CDR3 in DNA: TGTGCCAGCCATCCCGGAGGCGACACCGGGGAACTGTTTTTT. It translates to CASHPGGDTGELFF.

Worth noting for this clonotype: A much larger clone sits a single nucleotide away, making a read error possible. The chain combines TRBV11-2 with TRBJ2-5; D is uncertain. Germline V lookup: CDR1 SGHAT, CDR2 FQNNGV. The CDR3 has 14 amino acids. The germline V and J ends were trimmed by 1 base and 10 bases, with 16 bases remaining between them. This chain's CDR3 is CASSLGRELVIQYF. DNA of the CDR3: TGTGCCAGCAGCTTAGGACGCGAGCTGGTGATCCAGTACTTC.

On this clonotype: Compared with germline, one end of the junction differs, possibly owing to a read error. J is TRBJ2-4 and V is TRBV5-1; D ambiguous. Germline CDR1 reads SGHRS; CDR2 reads YFSETQ. This CDR3 is 14 amino acids long. CDR3 DNA: TGCGCCAACAGCTTGTCCCCCGAAGTCGGCATTCAGTACTTC. Translating gives CANSLSPEVGIQYF.

The genes are TRBV11-3 and TRBJ1-1; D is unclear. With 10 bases removed from V and 9 bases from J, the gap between germline ends came to 24 bases. The CDR3 extends over 14 amino acids. Germline values: CDR1 SGHNT, CDR2 YENEEA. The CDR3: CANSSHGRQTKAFF. CDR3 DNA sequence: TGTGCCAACAGTTCGCACGGACGGCAGACTAAAGCTTTCTTT. The complete variable domain, with remaining parts taken from reference TRBV11-3 and TRBJ1-1, reads EAGVVQSPRYKIIEKKQPVAFWCNPISGHNTLYWYLQNLGQGPELLIRYENEEAVDDSQLPKDRFSAERLKGVDSTLKIQPAELGDSAVYLCANSSHGRQTKAFFGQGTRLTVV.

Concerning this clonotype: Germline is not matched at one junction end, which may reflect a read error. V usage is TRBV11-3 and J usage is TRBJ2-7, with a tentative D call TRBD1 (6 bases). CDR1 and CDR2 from the germline V gene are SGHNT and YENEEA. The CDR3 sequence is 15 residues long. The CDR3 protein is CDSRRGGGRANEQNF. CDR3 nucleotide sequence: TGTGACAGCAGGAGAGGGGGTGGTAGAGCCAACGAGCAGAACTTC.

This clonotype was detected ten times or more. The CDR3 DNA is TGTGCCAGCAGTTACTCGAATGCGGGGGCGGGTAGCTATGGCTACACCTTC. Its translation is CASSYSNAGAGSYGYTF. This rearrangement joins TRBV6-5 to TRBJ1-2, with D possibly being TRBD1 (6 bases). Germline V gene lookup returns CDR1 MNHEY and CDR2 SVGAGI. V lost 0 bases and J 4 bases, leaving 18 bases between the germline ends. The CDR3 is 17 amino acids.

As concerns this clonotype: The germline gene is not matched at one end of the junction; a read error may be the cause. This rearrangement joins TRBV20-1 to TRBJ2-1; D is undetermined. The V gene's germline CDR1 is DFQATT and CDR2 SNEGSKA (reference sequence). The CDR3 consists of 12 residues. The CDR3 coding sequence is TGCAGTGCTAGAGTGGTTAGAAATGAGCGGTTCTTC. Protein sequence: CSARVVRNERFF.

This clonotype was recorded many times. The chain recombines TRBV4-1 with TRBJ2-7; D is unresolved. V shed 0 bases and J shed 5 bases, with 14 bases lying between them. The CDR3 contains 15 residues. Germline lookup yields CDR1 MGHRA and CDR2 YSYEKL. The CDR3 DNA reads as TGCGCCAGCAGCCAAGACGAAGCTCACGGCAACGAGCAGTACTTC. Translated: CASSQDEAHGNEQYF.

With regard to this clonotype: Germline is not matched at one junction end, which may reflect a read error. The J gene is TRBJ2-6, the V gene TRBV12-3 or TRBV12-4; possibly TRBD1 for D (5 bases). The CDR3 spans 14 residues. For the CDR3, the DNA is TGTGCCAGCAGCCACAGCTATGGGGCCAACTTCCTGAGTTTC. Its translation is CASSHSYGANFLSF.

Turning to this clonotype: This sequence may be a read error, since a much larger clone differs from it by one base. The rearrangement links TRBV24-1 to TRBJ2-4; 11 bases are a match to TRBD2. The CDR3 runs 17 residues. The V gene's germline CDR1 is KGHDR and CDR2 SFDVKD. CDR3: CATSDPLTSGIQNIRYF. CDR3 nucleotide sequence: TGTGCCACCAGTGACCCCTTGACTAGCGGGATCCAAAACATTCGGTACTTC.

This clonotype has at least ten counts. The chain recombines TRBV29-1 with TRBJ2-1; weak D call: TRBD2 (5 bases). In germline, CDR1 is SQVTM, CDR2 ANQGSEA. The CDR3 totals 16 residues. The ends were cut back, 7 bases at V and 3 bases at J, with 22 bases in the middle. The CDR3 reads CSGESGSATSYNEQFF. The CDR3 DNA reads TGCAGCGGGGAGTCCGGAAGCGCTACGAGCTACAATGAGCAGTTCTTC.

V is TRBV12-3 or TRBV12-4 and J is TRBJ2-2, with D possibly TRBD2 on 5 matching bases. This CDR3 has 12 amino acids. V was shortened by 3 bases and J by 8 bases, with 7 bases between the two germline ends. The CDR3 spells CASSFRTGELFF. In nucleotides, the CDR3 is TGTGCCAGCAGTTTCCGGACTGGGGAGCTGTTTTTT.

This clonotype appeared a few times. This rearrangement joins TRBV5-1 to TRBJ1-1; TRBD1 agrees at 11 bases. The CDR3 runs to 15 residues. V shed 6 bases and J 5 bases; nucleotides not matched to a gene: 9. The germline CDR1 and CDR2 sequences are SGHRS and YFSETQ. CDR3 region: CASTPPGQGVTEAFF. As DNA, the CDR3 is TGCGCCAGCACCCCCCCGGGACAGGGGGTTACTGAAGCTTTCTTT.

Concerning this clonotype itself: The missing conserved phenylalanine or tryptophan at the end of this CDR3 makes a read error likely. This sequence joins TRBV20-1 and TRBJ2-2; a weak D match, TRBD2 (6 bases). CDR3 size: 17 residues. CDR1 and CDR2 (germline): DFQATT, SNEGSKA (reference sequence). CDR3 sequence: CSTRASGGGSNTGELFS. Written as DNA, the CDR3 is TGCAGTACTAGAGCTTCGGGTGGAGGGAGCAACACCGGGGAGCTGTTTTCT.

The chain is built from TRBV6-6 and TRBJ2-7; no reliable D call. Germline V lookup: CDR1 MNHNY, CDR2 SVGAGI (reference sequence). Deletions cut 7 bases from V and 2 bases from J, with 15 bases between. The CDR3 totals 14 residues. This chain's CDR3 is CASTLRDTTYEQYF. The CDR3 DNA follows: TGTGCCAGCACCCTCCGAGACACGACCTACGAGCAGTACTTC.